The 26 T cell receptor beta chains listed next were all sequenced from one sample in a study of identifying expanded T cells in peripheral blood. Profiled with immunoSEQ multiplex PCR; TCRdb holds only in-frame clones, not every one. The sample gives about 63,000 clones, roughly four fifths of which show up once; approximately 19% is in the top ten. Sequencing input: blood. The source of these receptors is a person aged 18 to 75 in good health.

About this clone itself: One junction end does not reproduce the germline sequence, and a read error may be involved. This chain links TRBV18 with TRBJ1-2; 8 nucleotides agree with TRBD1. Germline V CDR1 and CDR2: KGHSH, LQKENI. CDR3 size: 15 residues. The CDR3 region is CVSSPQLGQDYGYTF. Here the CDR3 DNA reads TGTGTCAGCTCACCTCAGCTGGGACAGGACTATGGCTACACCTTC.

The chain is built from TRBV30 and TRBJ1-3; D is perhaps TRBD1 (6 bases). CDR1 is GTSNPN and CDR2 is SVGIG in the germline V gene (reference sequence). The V and J ends lost 0 bases and 2 bases respectively, with 11 bases between them. The CDR3 extends over 15 amino acids. The CDR3, as DNA: TGTGCCTGGAGTGTCTCGTGGGGGCCTGGAAACACCATATATTTT. Translated: CAWSVSWGPGNTIYF.

The rearrangement uses TRBV30 and TRBJ1-4; D not certain. The V gene's germline CDR1 is GTSNPN and CDR2 SVGIG (reference sequence). With 5 bases removed from V and 5 bases from J, the gap between germline ends came to 3 bases. The CDR3 loop spans 10 amino acids. CDR3 residues: CAWGNEKLFF. CDR3 bases: TGTGCCTGGGGAAATGAAAAACTGTTTTTT.

The rearrangement uses TRBV6-6 and TRBJ2-6, with D uncertain. The CDR3 spans 13 residues. From germline, CDR1 is MNHNY and CDR2 SVGAGI (reference sequence). V lost 6 bases and J 0 bases, leaving 3 bases between the germline ends. Written as DNA, the CDR3 is TGTGCCAGCAGGGACTCTGGGGCCAACGTCCTGACTTTC. Translated, it gives CASRDSGANVLTF.

This clone was counted at least ten times. The V gene is TRBV7-9, the J gene TRBJ1-2; D unclear. This CDR3 has 15 residues. The germline CDR1 and CDR2 sequences are SEHNR and FQNEAQ (reference sequence). V lost 4 bases and J 5 bases, leaving 17 bases between the germline ends. This CDR3 is CASSSGPLGSYGYTF. CDR3 sequence (DNA): TGTGCCAGCAGCTCGGGCCCCCTCGGATCTTATGGCTACACCTTC.

In DNA, the CDR3 is TGCGCCAGCAGCCCCGGACTAGCGGGGGATGAGCAGTTCTTC. Protein product: CASSPGLAGDEQFF. The V call is TRBV5-1, the J call TRBJ2-1; TRBD2 agrees at 13 bases. Germline V gene lookup returns CDR1 SGHRS and CDR2 YFSETQ. This CDR3 comprises 14 residues. V was clipped by 4 bases and J by 8 bases; unmatched bases: 3.

CDR3 amino acids: CASSLSRKSNQPQHF. The CDR3 coding sequence is TGTGCCAGCAGTTTATCCCGCAAGAGCAATCAGCCCCAGCATTTT. The genes are TRBV27 and TRBJ1-5, with D unclear. The germline CDR1 and CDR2 sequences are MNHEY and SMNVEV (reference sequence). V was pared by 0 bases and J by 1 base, with 7 bases between. The CDR3 runs 15 residues.

V and J are TRBV7-3 and TRBJ2-6, with D tentatively TRBD2 (5 bases). This CDR3 spans 17 amino acids. The germline gives CDR1 SGHTA, CDR2 FQGTGA. V was trimmed by 5 bases and J by 0 bases, leaving 14 bases between them. The CDR3 region is CASSPNSVLSGANVLTF. The CDR3 DNA follows: TGTGCCAGCAGCCCAAATAGCGTTCTCTCTGGGGCCAACGTCCTGACTTTC. Full variable domain (rest looked up from reference TRBV7-3 and TRBJ2-6): GAGVSQTPSNKVTEKGKYVELRCDPISGHTALYWYRQSLGQGPEFLIYFQGTGAADDSGLPNDRFFAVRPEGSVSTLKIQRTERGDSAVYLCASSPNSVLSGANVLTFGAGSRLTVL.

The chain uses TRBV30 and TRBJ1-1; 7 bases map to TRBD1. The J segment lost 1 base and the V segment lost 0 bases, leaving 11 bases of the junction unmatched. Looked up from germline, CDR1 is GTSNPN and CDR2 is SVGIG (reference sequence). This CDR3 has 17 residues. The CDR3 loop is CAWSVAQGGGRNTEAFF. DNA of the CDR3: TGTGCCTGGAGTGTGGCTCAGGGGGGAGGGAGGAACACTGAAGCTTTCTTT.

CDR3 sequence: CASGLWGNTDTQYF. The CDR3 DNA reads as TGTGCTAGTGGTTTATGGGGGAACACAGATACGCAGTATTTT. The chain employs TRBV12-5 and TRBJ2-3, with D perhaps given as TRBD1 or TRBD2 (5 bases each). CDR1 is LGHNT, CDR2 FRNRAP, per germline. The CDR3 runs 14 residues. V was trimmed by 3 bases and J by 2 bases, leaving 9 bases between them.

The chain has TRBV7-2 and TRBJ1-2; no firm D call. The CDR3 contains 14 residues. The V and J ends lost 1 base and 4 bases respectively, with 10 bases between them. CDR1 is SGHTA, CDR2 FQGNSA, per germline. The CDR3: CASSLERDFYGYTF. The DNA for the CDR3 is TGTGCCAGCAGCTTAGAGCGAGATTTCTATGGCTACACCTTC. Supplemented by reference TRBV7-2 and TRBJ1-2, the full variable domain reads GAGVSQSPSNKVTEKGKDVELRCDPISGHTALYWYRQSLGQGLEFLIYFQGNSAPDKSGLPSDRFSAERTGGSVSTLTIQRTQQEDSAVYLCASSLERDFYGYTFGSGTRLTVV.

The CDR3 is CASRGGHSGRSYEQYF. As DNA, the CDR3 is TGTGCCAGCAGGGGTGGACACTCAGGACGCTCCTACGAGCAGTACTTC. The V and J genes are TRBV2 and TRBJ2-5; maybe TRBD1 (5 bases). The J call may not be correct, given that the DNA end is closer to TRBJ2-7. The germline CDR1 and CDR2 sequences are SNHLY and FYNNEI. The CDR3 is 16 amino acids.

The rearrangement links TRBV4-2 to TRBJ1-2, with D possibly TRBD1 on 6 matching bases. The V and J ends lost 4 bases and 3 bases respectively, with 12 bases between them. Germline-derived CDR1 and CDR2 are LGHNA and YNFKEQ. This CDR3 contains 14 residues. Here the CDR3 reads CASSRTQGDYGYTF. The CDR3 DNA is TGTGCCAGCAGCCGAACACAGGGAGACTATGGCTACACCTTC.

The chain couples TRBV10-3 to TRBJ1-1; maybe TRBD1 (6 bases). Per the germline V gene, CDR1 is ENHRY and CDR2 is SYGVKD. The CDR3 loop spans 15 amino acids. Deletions cut 3 bases from V and 5 bases from J, with 16 bases between. The CDR3 sequence is CAISDSGHTKTEAFF. The CDR3 nucleotides read TGTGCCATCAGTGATTCGGGACATACGAAGACTGAAGCTTTCTTT.

This chain links TRBV6-5 with TRBJ1-1, with D maybe TRBD1 (5 bases). CDR3 length equals 13 residues. With 6 bases removed from V and 0 bases from J, the gap between germline ends came to 8 bases. Germline CDR1 MNHEY, CDR2 SVGAGI. For the CDR3, the DNA is TGTGCCAGCAGGACAGACCTGAACACTGAAGCTTTCTTT. Its translation: CASRTDLNTEAFF.

V usage is TRBV18 and J usage is TRBJ2-2; 10 bases align to TRBD1. The germline CDR1 and CDR2 sequences are KGHSH and LQKENI. Trimming took 6 bases from V and 2 from J; bases not matched to a gene: 3. The CDR3 length is 15 residues. DNA for the CDR3: TGTGCCAGCTCCCGACAGGGGGCTAACACCGGGGAGCTGTTTTTT. Translating gives CASSRQGANTGELFF.

The table lists this clone with a count of one. This chain connects TRBV7-3 to TRBJ2-1, with 14 bases matching TRBD2. Per germline, CDR1 SGHTA and CDR2 FQGTGA. J gave up 10 bases and V 4 bases, and 6 bases lay outside the gene matches. CDR3 size: 15 residues. This CDR3 reads CASSSPTSGGAEQFF. The CDR3 coding sequence is TGTGCCAGCAGCTCCCCGACTAGCGGGGGGGCGGAGCAGTTCTTC.

This chain links TRBV5-1 with TRBJ2-3; the D gene could be TRBD1 or TRBD2 (5 bases each). CDR3 size: 17 residues. The germline V gene encodes CDR1 SGHRS and CDR2 YFSETQ. V lost 4 bases and J lost 3, with 21 bases in between. The DNA for the CDR3 is TGCGCCAGCAGCAGGGACGAGTCGGTGTTCGGGACAGATACGCAGTATTTT. Translating it yields CASSRDESVFGTDTQYF.

V usage is TRBV5-5 and J usage is TRBJ2-5; D gene ambiguous. The CDR3 totals 13 residues. Germline V gene sequence: CDR1 SGHKS, CDR2 YYEKEE (reference sequence). Deletions cut 2 bases from V and 2 bases from J, with 7 bases between. CDR3 coding DNA: TGTGCCAGCAGCTTCAGTAAACAAGAGACCCAGTACTTC. It encodes CASSFSKQETQYF.

The J gene is TRBJ1-3, the V gene TRBV15; D is unclear. V gave up 8 bases and J gave up 0 bases, with 14 bases separating them. The CDR3 loop spans 15 amino acids. Germline V lookup: CDR1 LNHNV, CDR2 YYDKDF (reference sequence). The CDR3 spells CATQRGGPSGNTIYF. DNA of the CDR3: TGTGCCACCCAGCGGGGTGGGCCCTCTGGAAACACCATATATTTT.

J is TRBJ2-7 and V is TRBV11-2; TRBD1 matches 9 bases. The length of the CDR3 is 15 residues. After removal of 5 bases from V and 7 bases from J, the junction contained 12 bases not matched to a gene. Per germline, CDR1 SGHAT and CDR2 FQNNGV. CDR3 sequence reads: CASSAPGQGTGEQYF. The CDR3 bases are TGTGCCAGCAGCGCGCCGGGACAGGGCACAGGGGAGCAGTACTTC.

The J gene is TRBJ2-5, the V gene TRBV20-1; D call uncertain. Germline lookup yields CDR1 DFQATT and CDR2 SNEGSKA (reference sequence). Trimming pared 8 bases from V and 6 bases from J, leaving 13 bases between. This CDR3 region has 11 residues. The CDR3 here is CSPQTPKTQYF. CDR3 bases: TGCAGTCCGCAAACCCCCAAGACCCAGTACTTC.

V gene TRBV7-9 combines with J gene TRBJ2-7; the D is unclear. Germline V CDR1 and CDR2: SEHNR, FQNEAQ (reference sequence). This CDR3 comprises 16 residues. V was cut by 2 bases and J by 0 bases, with 14 bases left in between. In DNA form, the CDR3 reads TGTGCCAGCAGCTTATCGGTGAACCCTAGCTCCTACGAGCAGTACTTC. Translating gives CASSLSVNPSSYEQYF.

V is TRBV4-3 and J is TRBJ2-1, with a tentative D call TRBD2 (6 bases). CDR3 length: 16 amino acids. Germline V gene lookup returns CDR1 LGHNA and CDR2 YSLEER. V shed 3 bases and J shed 2 bases, with 14 bases lying between them. This CDR3 is CASSQEAGTAYNEQFF. The CDR3 nucleotides are TGCGCCAGCAGCCAGGAGGCGGGAACGGCCTACAATGAGCAGTTCTTC.

This chain uses TRBV11-2 with TRBJ2-7, with D perhaps TRBD1 or TRBD2 (5 bases each). The CDR3 is made up of 14 amino acids. The V gene's germline CDR1 is SGHAT and CDR2 FQNNGV. V was shortened by 3 bases and J by 3 bases, with 12 bases between the two germline ends. The chain's CDR3 is CASSFLGAFYEQYF. DNA of the CDR3: TGTGCCAGCAGCTTCCTCGGGGCCTTCTACGAGCAGTACTTC.

The chain links TRBV27 to TRBJ2-1; 7 bases line up with TRBD1. Losses at the gene ends were 5 bases for V and 0 bases for J; bases not matched to a gene: 7. The CDR3 is made up of 16 amino acids. Germline assignment: CDR1 MNHEY and CDR2 SMNVEV (reference sequence). CDR3 in DNA: TGTGCCAGCAGTGCTCGAGGGGGCGCCTCCTACAATGAGCAGTTCTTC. Residues: CASSARGGASYNEQFF.